Described below is a single T cell receptor beta chain sequence and its context. This clonotype was observed many times. Its antigen is still unknown. Per-base quality was not reported, and no clone a single base away is much larger than it. The TCR beta CDR3 regions were amplified from the RNA transcripts. A first-round RT-PCR of the TCR CDR3 used the HTBI primer set with the Qiagen OneStep RT-PCR kit. Libraries were constructed in a second round of multiplex PCR, after which size selection and purification were carried out. Sequencing of the libraries was done on an Illumina HiSeq2000 using paired-end 100 bp reads. For the original study's pipeline: SOAPnuke was used to process the raw data, with reads discarded if the reads contained adapters or uncalled bases, had a mean Phred below 15, or lacked an exact constant-primer or identifier match. High-quality paired reads were merged with COPE v1.2.5, and unique nucleotide sequences were defined as clonotypes. Clonotypes were aligned to IMGT TRBV, TRBD and TRBJ reference segments using MiTCR v1.1. The analysis was restricted to V-J combinations with a frequency above 0.0001, which together covered 99.2% of the repertoires. The TCS score was defined as the ratio of F50 (clonal expansion) to E x V (chaos), calculated using BLOSUM62-based TCRdist between CDR3 peptides within each V-J. Welch's t-statistics and random forest reduced 500 to 650 V-J features to roughly 13, which were used in a naive Bayes classifier (R e1071). TCRdb handled the public reads itself, with Q25 trimming in fastp and clone calling in MiXCR, and kept productive beta chains. Records with the same CDR3 protein are collapsed into one entry carrying the most frequent genes and DNA. None of the V and J calls come from the authors' own analysis; TCRdb made them. Present in this sample are hundreds of thousands of distinct CDR3 sequences, about 14% of which were seen just once. Under 15% of the sample comes from the top ten.

These data are taken from a study of T cells in Graves' hyperthyroidism and ophthalmopathy (dated by TCRdb to the late 2010s). With respect to the entire study: Peripheral blood samples were taken at initial diagnosis, before any treatment was given. The study also compared thyroid tissue and blood T-cell repertoires from more than 5 Graves' hyperthyroidism patients. A discovery cohort of around 98 patients, about 40 with Graves' ophthalmopathy and approximately 55 with stable Graves' hyperthyroidism, was used to find distinguishing TCR V-J signatures. For training and testing, the 100 or so patients in the discovery cohort were randomly divided in a 7:3 ratio. Once sampling was done, hyperthyroidism patients were given methimazole at a starting dose of 30 mg daily, whereas ophthalmopathy patients were given high-dose intravenous methylprednisolone. Prospective prediction of ophthalmopathy was tested in an independent validation cohort consisting of some 19 hyperthyroidism patients and around 16 patients who later progressed to ophthalmopathy. TCR Vbeta CDR3 sequencing of 130 to 150 peripheral blood samples (43 ophthalmopathy, around 80 hyperthyroidism and roughly 17 progressor patients) is reported in the paper. Results the study describes overall, beyond this receptor: A 13 V-J signature model separated ophthalmopathy from stable hyperthyroidism, with approximately 86% sensitivity and about 81% specificity in cross-validation and 80%/75% in testing. Sample size was not statistically predetermined, and blinding of investigators to group allocation was not performed. Blood samples also contained most of the expanded thyroid clonotypes (frequency above 0.001), which suggests that blood repertoires may reflect thyroid immune responses. In validation, the model predicted progression to ophthalmopathy a median of 6.5 months before onset, with approximately 70% sensitivity and about 72% specificity.

Moderately to severely active disease, a Clinical Activity Score of at least 3, a NOSPECS grade of at least 4, and a duration under 3 months were present in ophthalmopathy patients. The study excluded patients with uncontrolled infections, other autoimmune diseases, pregnancy or lactation. Diagnoses were established on the basis of clinical symptoms, serum thyroxine and TRAb, thyroid ultrasound, and orbital computed tomography. Ficoll-Paque density gradient centrifugation was used to isolate PBMCs from under 11 ml of fresh peripheral blood. Trizol reagent was used to extract total RNA, and RNA quality was then checked on an Agilent 2100 Bioanalyzer. The junction carries 9 bases between V and J, which are trimmed by 8 bases and 2 bases respectively. In the germline V gene, CDR1 corresponds to SGHTA and CDR2 to FQGTGA. CDR3 length: 13 amino acids, cysteine to phenylalanine. The entry retains the CDR3 DNA only, 39 bases that are in frame from base 1.

Material for sequencing was blood. Rearrangement joined TRBV7-3 to TRBJ2-2; TRBD1 could be the D gene, as 5 bases match. The receptor's source is a woman aged 50 to 60 with Graves' ophthalmopathy. The nucleotide sequence is TGTGCCAGCGCCAGGGTAAACACCGGGGAGCTGTTTTTT. Translation gives CASARVNTGELFF.